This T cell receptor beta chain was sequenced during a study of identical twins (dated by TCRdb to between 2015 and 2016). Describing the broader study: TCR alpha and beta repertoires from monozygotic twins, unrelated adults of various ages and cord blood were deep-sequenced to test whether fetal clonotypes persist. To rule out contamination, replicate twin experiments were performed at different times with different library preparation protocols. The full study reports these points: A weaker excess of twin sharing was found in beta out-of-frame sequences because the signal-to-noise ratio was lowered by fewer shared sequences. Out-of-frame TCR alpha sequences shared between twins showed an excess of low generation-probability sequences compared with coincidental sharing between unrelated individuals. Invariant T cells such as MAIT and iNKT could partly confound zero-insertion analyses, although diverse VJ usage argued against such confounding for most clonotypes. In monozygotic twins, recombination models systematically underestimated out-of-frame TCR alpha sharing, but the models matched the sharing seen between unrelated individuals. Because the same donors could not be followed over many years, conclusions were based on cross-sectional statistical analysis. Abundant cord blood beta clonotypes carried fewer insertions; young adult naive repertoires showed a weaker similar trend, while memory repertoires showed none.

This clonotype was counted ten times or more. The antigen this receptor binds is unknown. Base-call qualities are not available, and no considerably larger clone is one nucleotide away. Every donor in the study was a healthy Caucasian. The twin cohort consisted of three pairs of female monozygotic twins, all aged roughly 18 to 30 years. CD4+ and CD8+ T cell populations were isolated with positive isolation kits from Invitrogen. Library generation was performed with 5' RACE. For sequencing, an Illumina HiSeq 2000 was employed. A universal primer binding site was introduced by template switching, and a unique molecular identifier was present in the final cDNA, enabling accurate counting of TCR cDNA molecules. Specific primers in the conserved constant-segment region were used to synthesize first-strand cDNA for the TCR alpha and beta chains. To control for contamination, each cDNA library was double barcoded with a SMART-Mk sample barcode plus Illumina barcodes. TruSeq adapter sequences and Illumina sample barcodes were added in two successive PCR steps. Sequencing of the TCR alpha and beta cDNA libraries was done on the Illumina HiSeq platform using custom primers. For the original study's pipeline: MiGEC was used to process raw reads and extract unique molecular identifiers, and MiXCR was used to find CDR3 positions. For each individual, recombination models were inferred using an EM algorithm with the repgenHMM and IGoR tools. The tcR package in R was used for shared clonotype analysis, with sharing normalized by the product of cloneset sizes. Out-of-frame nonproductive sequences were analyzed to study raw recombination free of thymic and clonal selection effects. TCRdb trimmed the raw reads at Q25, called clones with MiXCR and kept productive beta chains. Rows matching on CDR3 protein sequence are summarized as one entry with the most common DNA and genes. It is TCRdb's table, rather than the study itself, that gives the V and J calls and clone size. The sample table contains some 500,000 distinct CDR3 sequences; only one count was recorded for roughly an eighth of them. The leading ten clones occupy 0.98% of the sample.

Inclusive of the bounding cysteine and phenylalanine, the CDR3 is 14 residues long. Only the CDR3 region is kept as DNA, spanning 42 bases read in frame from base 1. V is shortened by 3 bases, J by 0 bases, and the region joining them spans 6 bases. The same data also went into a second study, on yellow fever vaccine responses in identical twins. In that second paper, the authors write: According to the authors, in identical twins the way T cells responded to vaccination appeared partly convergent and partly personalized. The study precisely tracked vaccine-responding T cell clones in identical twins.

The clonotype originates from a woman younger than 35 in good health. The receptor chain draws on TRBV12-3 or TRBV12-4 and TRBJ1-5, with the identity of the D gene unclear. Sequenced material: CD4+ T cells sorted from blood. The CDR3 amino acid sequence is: CASSFGVSNQPQHF. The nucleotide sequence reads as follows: TGTGCCAGCAGTTTCGGGGTTAGCAATCAGCCCCAGCATTTT.